This T cell receptor beta chain was retrieved from a study of cytomegalovirus exposure and HLA in healthy donors. The primer mix had 60 Vbeta and 13 Jbeta primers. Assay: immunoSEQ multiplex PCR; the TCRdb copy retains only in-frame clones and omits some. The profile shows around 140,000 clones, 70% to 85% of them singletons. The study's findings and limits: Sequences of the TCR beta chain were said to predict the HLA-A and HLA-B alleles of most subjects accurately. Several of the most significant clusters were apparently associated with common viral pathogens in a later analysis.

For this clone: Its antigen is as yet unknown.

The CDR3 totals 15 residues. Germline trimming cut 8 bases from V and 6 bases from J; bases unmatched to any gene: 10. Germline assignment: CDR1 SNHLY and CDR2 FYNNEI. This rearrangement joins TRBV2 to TRBJ2-3, with 11 positions matching TRBD2. This sequence was found in a young man in good health and CMV-seropositive. Sequenced: PBMCs. CDR3 DNA: TGTGCCAGCCGGGGACTAGCGGAGGCCAGGGATACGCAGTATTTT. It translates to CASRGLAEARDTQYF. Looking up the rest from reference TRBV2 and TRBJ2-3 gives the full variable domain: EPEVTQTPSHQVTQMGQEVILRCVPISNHLYFYWYRQILGQKVEFLVSFYNNEISEKSEIFDDQFSVERPDGSNFTLKIRSTKLEDSAMYFCASRGLAEARDTQYFGPGTRLTVL.